The next 11 T cell receptor beta chains were all read from a single sample in a study of regulatory and conventional T cells in RAG deficiency. The sorted regulatory T cells were CD4+, CD25-high and CD127-low, with genomic DNA sequenced. The method was immunoSEQ multiplex PCR; TCRdb's version includes in-frame clones alone and lacks a portion of them. The data contain about 3,300 clones, 85% to 95% of them singletons. The data also belong to a second study, concerning regulatory T cells. That work contributes: Primers: 52 TRBV forward and 13 TRBJ reverse.

Sequencing was carried out using CD4+ Tregs sorted from blood. The receptors derive from a human donor in good health.

This chain links TRBV9 with TRBJ2-1, with TRBD2 matching over 8 bases. The CDR3 is made up of 16 amino acids. Germline V gives CDR1 SGDLS, CDR2 YYNGEE. Losses at the gene ends were 0 bases for V and 7 bases for J; bases not matched to a gene: 9. The CDR3 protein is CASSVGLGGGPNEQFF. Here the CDR3 DNA reads TGTGCCAGCAGCGTAGGACTTGGCGGGGGGCCTAATGAGCAGTTCTTC.

This clone was observed once. The CDR3 DNA is TGTGCCAGCAGGACACGCTCCGGGAGCTACACCTTC. Protein sequence: CASRTRSGSYTF. The chain is built from TRBV6-1 and TRBJ1-2, with D hard to call. The CDR3 is 12 residues long. The germline gives CDR1 MNHNS, CDR2 SASEGT. Trimming left V 6 bases short and J 9 bases short, with 14 bases between.

The chain combines TRBV21-1 with TRBJ2-3; the D call of TRBD1 is as the table states it, not checked on the DNA. TRBV21-1 is given as a pseudogene. This CDR3 region has 16 residues. In DNA form, the CDR3 reads TGTGCCAGCAGCAACCCACTCGACAGACGCACAGATACGCAGTATTTT. This encodes CASSNPLDRRTDTQYF.

This chain joins TRBV11-3 and TRBJ1-4; tentatively, D is TRBD1 (6 bases). The length of the CDR3 is 15 residues. The germline V gene has CDR1 SGHNT and CDR2 YENEEA. Trimming cost V 5 bases and J 7 bases, with 17 bases left between them. CDR3 DNA: TGTGCCAGCAGCCCGACGGGGGGCGAAGTTGAAAAACTGTTTTTT. Translating it yields CASSPTGGEVEKLFF.

V and J are TRBV7-9 and TRBJ1-2, with unresolved D. Germline V gene lookup returns CDR1 SEHNR and CDR2 FQNEAQ (reference sequence). The CDR3 has 13 amino acids. V lost 1 base and J 6 bases, leaving 9 bases between the germline ends. The chain's CDR3 is CASSLVKGDGYTF. CDR3 DNA: TGTGCCAGCAGCTTAGTTAAGGGTGATGGCTACACCTTC.

This chain connects TRBV10-3 to TRBJ2-1; 13 positions agree with TRBD2. The J segment lost 7 bases and the V segment lost 9 bases, leaving 6 bases of the junction unmatched. There are 14 residues in the CDR3. The germline CDR1 and CDR2 sequences are ENHRY and SYGVKD. This CDR3 is CAISGTSGMNEQFF. CDR3 coding DNA: TGTGCCATATCCGGGACTAGCGGGATGAATGAGCAGTTCTTC.

The J gene is TRBJ1-5, the V gene TRBV6-1, with a tentative D call TRBD1 (6 bases). The CDR3 contains 15 residues. From germline, CDR1 is MNHNS and CDR2 SASEGT. V was cut by 1 base and J by 6 bases, with 13 bases left in between. DNA for the CDR3: TGTGCCAGCAGTGAAGGGGGGGGCACGGTTCAGCCCCAGCATTTT. Amino acid sequence: CASSEGGGTVQPQHF.

V gene TRBV5-4 combines with J gene TRBJ1-5; 9 bases line up with TRBD1. The trim removed 3 bases at V and 0 bases at J, leaving 7 bases unmatched. The CDR3 runs to 17 residues. Germline V lookup: CDR1 SGHNT, CDR2 YYREEE (reference sequence). CDR3 in amino acids: CASSYGTGIYSNQPQHF. DNA of the CDR3: TGTGCCAGCAGCTACGGGACAGGGATCTATAGCAATCAGCCCCAGCATTTT.

The V gene is TRBV6-5, the J gene TRBJ2-2, with 7 nucleotides matching TRBD2. The germline CDR1 and CDR2 sequences are MNHEY and SVGAGI. The V gene end was trimmed by 0 bases and the J gene end by 6 bases; junction bases not matched to a gene: 7. CDR3 length: 16 amino acids. The CDR3 loop reads CASSYSMGAGPGELFF. Here the CDR3 DNA reads TGTGCCAGCAGTTACTCGATGGGAGCGGGGCCCGGGGAGCTGTTTTTT.

The chain couples TRBV10-2 to TRBJ1-5; D is unresolved. Germline V lookup: CDR1 WSHSY, CDR2 SAAADI. The V gene lost 4 bases and the J gene lost 1 base, with 8 bases spanning the gap. The CDR3 is made up of 14 amino acids. CDR3 DNA: TGCGCCAGCAGTGGGTTGGACAGCAATCAGCCCCAGCATTTT. Its protein is CASSGLDSNQPQHF.

The chain combines TRBV7-9 with TRBJ1-1; TRBD1 might be the D (5 bases). This CDR3 has 13 residues. Germline values: CDR1 SEHNR, CDR2 FQNEAQ (reference sequence). Deletions cut 1 base from V and 5 bases from J, with 8 bases between. The CDR3 region is CASSLGGWTEAFF. CDR3 nucleotide sequence: TGTGCCAGCAGCTTAGGGGGGTGGACTGAAGCTTTCTTT.